This TCR beta chain was documented in a study of tissue T cells after allogeneic stem cell transplantation. Overall study results and limits: Alloreactivity or antigen specificity of tissue TCRs was not determined; some clones might be host cells.

This clone occurred a few times. The antigen is unknown. The gene names here belong to mouse. The read is 1 residue too short to cover the CDR3 end, so that end is filled in from the germline J gene. Documented time point: mouse harvest day 14 after allogeneic transplant. The graft held 10^6 splenic CD5+ T cells and 10^7 T-cell-depleted bone marrow cells. Tissues came from B6→BALB/c major-mismatch GVHD mice at day 7 or 14. Germline values: CDR1 SNHLY, CDR2 FYNGKV (reference sequence). The CDR3 totals 14 residues. The trim removed 2 bases at V and 8 bases at J, leaving 3 bases unmatched. Measured with immunoSEQ multiplex PCR; TCRdb has only the in-frame clones, and not every one. The data hold 2,800 or so clones, with 45% to 50% observed a single time.

The receptor was isolated from a female BALB/c mouse given C57BL/6 T cells with graft-versus-host disease after an allogeneic hematopoietic cell transplant. Sequenced: lymph node tissue. This chain links TRBV3 with TRBJ2-5; 11 bases are a match to TRBD2. The CDR3: CASSLTGGAGTQYF. The CDR3 bases that were read are TGTGCCAGCAGCTTAACTGGGGGGGCTGGCACCCAGTAC.